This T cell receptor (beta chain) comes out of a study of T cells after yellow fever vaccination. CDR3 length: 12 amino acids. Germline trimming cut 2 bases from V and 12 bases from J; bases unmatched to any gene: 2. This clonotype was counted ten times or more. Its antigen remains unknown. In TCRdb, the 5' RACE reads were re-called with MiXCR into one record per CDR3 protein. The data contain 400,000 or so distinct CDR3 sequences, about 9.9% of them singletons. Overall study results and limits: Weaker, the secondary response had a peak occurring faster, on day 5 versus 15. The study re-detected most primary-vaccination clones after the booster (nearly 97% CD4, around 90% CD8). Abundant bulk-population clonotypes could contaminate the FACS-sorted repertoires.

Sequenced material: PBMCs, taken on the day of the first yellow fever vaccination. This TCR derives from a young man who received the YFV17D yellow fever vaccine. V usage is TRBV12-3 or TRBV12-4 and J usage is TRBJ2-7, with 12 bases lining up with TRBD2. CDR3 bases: TGTGCCAGCAGTTTACTAGCGGGGGGGCTGTACTTC. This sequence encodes CASSLLAGGLYF.